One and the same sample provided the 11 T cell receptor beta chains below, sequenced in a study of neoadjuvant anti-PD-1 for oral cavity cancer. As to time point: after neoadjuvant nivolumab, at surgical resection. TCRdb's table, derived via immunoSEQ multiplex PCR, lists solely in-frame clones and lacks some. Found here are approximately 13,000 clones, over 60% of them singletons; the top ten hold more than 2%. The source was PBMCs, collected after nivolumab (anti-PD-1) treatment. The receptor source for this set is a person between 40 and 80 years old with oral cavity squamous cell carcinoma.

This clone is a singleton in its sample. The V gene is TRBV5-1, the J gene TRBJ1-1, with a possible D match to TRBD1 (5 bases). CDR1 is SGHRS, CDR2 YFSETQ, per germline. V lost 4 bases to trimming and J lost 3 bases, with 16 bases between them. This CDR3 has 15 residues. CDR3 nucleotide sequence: TGCGCCAGCAGCATCCTTGGAGGGGATGACACTGAAGCTTTCTTT. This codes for CASSILGGDDTEAFF.

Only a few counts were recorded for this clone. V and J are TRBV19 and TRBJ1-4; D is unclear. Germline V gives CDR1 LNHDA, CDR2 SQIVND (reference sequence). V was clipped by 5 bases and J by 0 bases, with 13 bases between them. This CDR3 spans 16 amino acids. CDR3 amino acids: CASSPRTLTTNEKLFF. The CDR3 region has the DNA TGTGCCAGTAGTCCGCGCACCCTGACAACTAATGAAAAACTGTTTTTT.

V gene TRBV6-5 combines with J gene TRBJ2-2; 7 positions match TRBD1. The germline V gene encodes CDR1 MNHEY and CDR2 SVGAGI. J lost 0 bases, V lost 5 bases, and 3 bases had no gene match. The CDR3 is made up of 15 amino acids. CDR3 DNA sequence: TGTGCCAGCAGTCCAGGGACAGCGAACACCGGGGAGCTGTTTTTT. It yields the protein CASSPGTANTGELFF.

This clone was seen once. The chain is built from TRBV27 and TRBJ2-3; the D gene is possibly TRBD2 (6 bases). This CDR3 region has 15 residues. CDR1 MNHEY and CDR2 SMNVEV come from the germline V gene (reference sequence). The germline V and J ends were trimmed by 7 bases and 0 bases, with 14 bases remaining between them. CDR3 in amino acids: CASTAKGTSTDTQYF. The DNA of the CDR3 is TGTGCCAGCACCGCAAAAGGGACTAGCACAGATACGCAGTATTTT.

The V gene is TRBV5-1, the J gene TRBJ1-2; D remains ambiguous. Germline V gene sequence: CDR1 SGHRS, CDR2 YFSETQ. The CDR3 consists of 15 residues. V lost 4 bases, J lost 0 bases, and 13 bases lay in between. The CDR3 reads CASSPNGLANYGYTF. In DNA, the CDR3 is TGCGCCAGCAGCCCCAACGGGTTAGCTAACTATGGCTACACCTTC.

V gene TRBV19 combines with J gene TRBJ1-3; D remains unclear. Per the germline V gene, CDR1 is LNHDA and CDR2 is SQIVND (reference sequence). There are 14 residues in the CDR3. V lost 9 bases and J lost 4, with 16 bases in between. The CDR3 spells CASSETSLGNTIYF. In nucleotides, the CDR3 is TGTGCCAGCTCTGAGACGTCTCTGGGAAACACCATATATTTT.

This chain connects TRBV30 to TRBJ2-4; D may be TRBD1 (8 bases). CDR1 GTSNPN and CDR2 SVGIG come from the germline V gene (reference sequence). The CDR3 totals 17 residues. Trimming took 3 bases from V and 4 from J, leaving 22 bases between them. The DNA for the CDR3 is TGTGCCTGGAGAGCGGGACAGGTCCCCAAGACGAAAAACATTCAGTACTTC. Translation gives CAWRAGQVPKTKNIQYF.

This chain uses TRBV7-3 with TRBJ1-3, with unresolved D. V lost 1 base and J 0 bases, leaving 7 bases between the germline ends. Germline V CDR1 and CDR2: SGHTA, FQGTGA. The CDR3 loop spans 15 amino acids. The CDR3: CASSLMEGSGNTIYF. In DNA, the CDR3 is TGTGCCAGCAGCTTAATGGAAGGCTCTGGAAACACCATATATTTT.

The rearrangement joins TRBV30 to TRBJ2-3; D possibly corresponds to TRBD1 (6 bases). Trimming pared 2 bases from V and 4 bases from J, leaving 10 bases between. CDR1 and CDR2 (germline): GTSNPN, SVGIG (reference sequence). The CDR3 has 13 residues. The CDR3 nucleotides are TGTGCCTGGAGTTCATCAGGGGCAGATACGCAGTATTTT. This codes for CAWSSSGADTQYF. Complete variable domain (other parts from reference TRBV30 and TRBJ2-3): SQTIHQWPATLVQPVGSPLSLECTVEGTSNPNLYWYRQAAGRGLQLLFYSVGIGQISSEVPQNLSASRPQDRQFILSSKKLLLSDSGFYLCAWSSSGADTQYFGPGTRLTVL.

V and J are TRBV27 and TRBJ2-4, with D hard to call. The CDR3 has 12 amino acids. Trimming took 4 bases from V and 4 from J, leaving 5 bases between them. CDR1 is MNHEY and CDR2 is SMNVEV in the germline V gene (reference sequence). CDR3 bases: TGTGCCAGCAGTTCCAGGAAAAACATTCAGTACTTC. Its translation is CASSSRKNIQYF.

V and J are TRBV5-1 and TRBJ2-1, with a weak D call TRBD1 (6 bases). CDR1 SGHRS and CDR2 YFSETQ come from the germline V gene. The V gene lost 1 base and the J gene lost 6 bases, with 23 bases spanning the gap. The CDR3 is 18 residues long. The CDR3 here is CASSLTLQGLKPGNEQFF. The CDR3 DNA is TGCGCCAGCAGCTTGACCCTACAGGGTTTGAAACCAGGCAATGAGCAGTTCTTC. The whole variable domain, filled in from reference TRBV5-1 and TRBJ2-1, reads KAGVTQTPRYLIKTRGQQVTLSCSPISGHRSVSWYQQTPGQGLQFLFEYFSETQRNKGNFPGRFSGRQFSNSRSEMNVSTLELGDSALYLCASSLTLQGLKPGNEQFFGPGTRLTVL.